This record covers a single T cell receptor (beta chain). Its recognized antigen is unknown. Nothing much larger sits one base from this clone, and base qualities are not available. The CDR3 measures 16 amino acids from cysteine to phenylalanine. Solely the CDR3 DNA is kept, with 48 bases framed from the first base. Trimming accounts for 2 bases at V and 4 bases at J, while the number of junction bases matched to no gene is 9. CDR1 and CDR2 are read off the germline V gene as MNHEY and SVGAGI. Library preparation employed PCR. DNA from cultured CD4+ T cells was subjected to TCR sequencing with the Oncomine TCR Beta short-read assay at the Johns Hopkins FTIC core. The QIAamp micro DNA kit was used to extract genomic DNA from the cultured CD4+ T cells. Oncomine TCR Beta libraries from cultured CD4+ T cells were pooled using unique dual indexes and sequenced on an Illumina iSeq 100. The study's processing was this. Non-productive sequences were removed, and CDR3s not starting with C, not ending with F or W, or shorter than 7 amino acids were discarded. Antigen-specific clonotypes were identified using the MANAFEST web application through comparison of peptide-stimulated wells with reference and other culture wells. For a clone to be called positive, the clone needed an FDR below 0.05, an odds ratio above 5, and a productive frequency above 0.1% in at least two of three replicate wells. Clonotypes that were significantly expanded in both SARS-CoV-2 spike wells and at least one common cold coronavirus spike condition were defined as cross-reactive. CDR3 homology was assessed with Levenshtein distances (stringdist) and unrooted phylogenetic trees (ape) in R version 3.6.1. The public sequencing data were trimmed at Q25 with fastp and processed into clonotypes with MiXCR by TCRdb, which kept only in-frame beta chains. Records with the same CDR3 protein are collapsed into one entry carrying the most frequent genes and DNA. TCRdb assigned the V and J calls; the authors' analysis was not used. The sample table records over 20,000 distinct CDR3 sequences; roughly 70% of these occur just once. Around 8.1% of the sample belongs to the ten largest clones.

The data originate from a study of vaccination and CD4 T cells after COVID-19 (dated by TCRdb to between 2021 and 2022). About the study as a whole: Every convalescent patient had a positive nasal swab PCR test for SARS-CoV-2, with mild disease in about 9 patients and severe disease in one. The convalescent cohort included six males and four females, with two Hispanic individuals, seven Caucasians, two Asians and one multiracial person. Participants got two doses of the Pfizer-BioNTech BNT162b2 vaccine (n=8) or two doses of the Moderna mRNA-1273 vaccine (n=2). Control cultures received a CEFX viral epitope pool as the positive control, an HIV-1 Nef peptide pool as the negative control, or no peptide. In 10 COVID-19 convalescent patients and a few infection-naive healthy vaccine recipients, the spike-specific CD4+ TCR repertoire before mRNA vaccination was compared with the repertoire after mRNA vaccination. Post-COVID blood samples were collected from convalescent patients a median of about 92 days after diagnosis, with a range of about 35 to 180 days. The cultures were stimulated with overlapping spike peptide pools from SARS-CoV-2 and from the common cold coronaviruses HCoV-NL63, HCoV-OC43 and HCoV-229E. The time from the second vaccine dose to post-vaccine blood sampling had a median of 72 days and ranged from about 14 to 250 days. General study outcomes and caveats: An increase in the median number of SARS-CoV-2-reactive clonotypes from 20 to 25 after infection to approximately 41 after vaccination was observed, but the change was not found to be significant. Of the vaccine-specific clones in convalescent patients, 304 of 307, or nearly all, reacted only to SARS-CoV-2 spike and did not cross-react with common cold coronaviruses. The number of convalescent patients in the study was relatively small, and the study did not examine early timepoints following natural infection. Among convalescent patients, a median approximately 88% of the SARS-CoV-2-reactive clones seen after vaccination appeared only after vaccination, which suggests priming specific to the vaccine.

The sample's treatment or condition, from its label and the paper: roughly 10-day PBMC culture with coronavirus spike peptide pools or control peptides (ViraFEST assay). The study used the ViraFEST assay, which expanded antigen-specific T cells with peptide pools and then identified expanded clonotypes by TCR sequencing. The positive SARS-CoV-2 PCR tests of the convalescent patients were dated from March to December 2020, before the Alpha, Beta and Delta variants emerged in the United States. Each well held approximately 2 million PBMCs cultured in IMDM containing roughly 5% human AB serum and approximately 9.1 IU/ml IL-2, with 10 ug/ml peptide pools added. On days 3 and 7, half of the culture medium was replaced with fresh IL-2-containing medium. After approximately 11 days of culture, CD4+ T cells were isolated by negative selection with the EasySep CD4+ T cell isolation kit. Ficoll-Paque Plus gradient centrifugation was used to isolate PBMCs from whole blood, and the isolated PBMCs were then either used fresh or cryopreserved at -140C. In general, triplicate wells were set up for every culture condition.

This receptor was taken from a human donor who had recovered from COVID-19. Sequencing used CD4+ T cells from blood, cultured in vitro. The sequence links TRBV6-5 to TRBJ1-2; 8 middle bases align to TRBD1. CDR3 region: CASSYKPTGASYGYTF. The base sequence is TGTGCCAGCAGTTACAAGCCGACAGGGGCGTCCTATGGCTACACCTTC.